These 10 T cell receptor beta chains share one sample of origin, sequenced in a study of PD-L1 blockade in urothelial cancer. Using immunoSEQ multiplex PCR, the repertoire was profiled, and TCRdb retains in-frame clones only, with some absent. This table has 75,000 to 100,000 clones, 75% to 90% appearing once. The sample's time point: peripheral blood 6 weeks after treatment start. The sample here was PBMCs, taken around atezolizumab (anti-PD-L1) treatment. The receptors stem from a man between 65 and 80 years old with urothelial cancer.

The chain links TRBV5-1 to TRBJ2-1, with 8 bases aligning to TRBD1. V lost 7 bases to trimming and J lost 8 bases; unmatched junction nucleotides: 11. CDR3 size: 14 residues. CDR1 is SGHRS, CDR2 YFSETQ, per germline. The CDR3 reads CASGSSGTGYEQFF. DNA for the CDR3: TGCGCCAGCGGTTCTTCCGGGACAGGCTATGAGCAGTTCTTC.

This chain uses TRBV9 with TRBJ2-1; 9 bases match TRBD2. Germline CDR1 reads SGDLS; CDR2 reads YYNGEE. V trimming: 3 bases; J trimming: 5 bases; junction bases outside the gene matches: 6. This CDR3 is built from 15 residues. CDR3 bases: TGTGCCAGCAGCGCAAGCGGGAGGTTCGACAATGAGCAGTTCTTC. Its protein is CASSASGRFDNEQFF.

The chain has TRBV11-1 and TRBJ2-7; 7 bases agree with TRBD2. J lost 1 base, V lost 2 bases, and 11 bases had no gene match. The CDR3 is made up of 17 amino acids. CDR1 is SGHAT and CDR2 is FQDESV in the germline V gene (reference sequence). The CDR3 protein is CASSLSQAGTISYEQYF. The CDR3 DNA is TGTGCCAGCAGCTTAAGTCAGGCCGGGACTATTTCCTACGAGCAGTACTTC.

The rearrangement links TRBV7-3 to TRBJ2-1, with D maybe TRBD2 (5 bases). This CDR3 spans 12 amino acids. V lost 5 bases to trimming and J lost 9 bases, with 11 bases between them. Germline V lookup: CDR1 SGHTA, CDR2 FQGTGA. CDR3: CASSTTSSEQFF. The CDR3 region has the DNA TGTGCCAGCAGCACCACTAGTAGTGAGCAGTTCTTC.

This sequence joins TRBV10-3 and TRBJ2-1; D possibly corresponds to TRBD2 (5 bases). The CDR3 consists of 13 residues. V lost 4 bases and J lost 6, with 10 bases in between. The germline V gene has CDR1 ENHRY and CDR2 SYGVKD. The CDR3 is CAISVYEGNEQFF. The DNA for the CDR3 is TGTGCCATCAGTGTATACGAGGGCAATGAGCAGTTCTTC.

This clone was detected only a few times. V usage is TRBV30 and J usage is TRBJ1-1, with a weak D call TRBD1 (5 bases). The V and J ends lost 1 base and 1 base respectively, with 13 bases between them. The germline V gene has CDR1 GTSNPN and CDR2 SVGIG (reference sequence). The CDR3 is 15 residues long. The CDR3 protein is CAWSGAQGGNTEAFF. The CDR3 coding sequence is TGTGCCTGGAGTGGTGCCCAGGGTGGGAACACTGAAGCTTTCTTT.

DNA for the CDR3: TGTGCCAGCAGCCAAGCGTCTGGGGCTGGCACTGAAGCTTTCTTT. Its protein product is CASSQASGAGTEAFF. This chain links TRBV4-2 with TRBJ1-1; TRBD1 might be the D (5 bases). The CDR3 spans 15 residues. CDR1 is LGHNA and CDR2 is YNFKEQ in the germline V gene. V dropped 1 base and J dropped 4 bases, with 13 bases sitting between them.

The gene calls are TRBV5-4 and TRBJ1-6; unclear D gene. The V end lost 4 bases, the J end lost 2 bases, and 7 bases lay between the germline ends. CDR3 length equals 14 residues. The germline gives CDR1 SGHNT, CDR2 YYREEE (reference sequence). CDR3 sequence: CASSPGPYNSPLHF. The CDR3 bases are TGTGCCAGCAGCCCGGGTCCCTATAATTCACCCCTCCACTTT. Supplemented by reference TRBV5-4 and TRBJ1-6, the full variable domain reads ETGVTQSPTHLIKTRGQQVTLRCSSQSGHNTVSWYQQALGQGPQFIFQYYREEENGRGNFPPRFSGLQFPNYSSELNVNALELDDSALYLCASSPGPYNSPLHFGNGTRLTVT.

This clone showed up just once. The chain joins TRBV11-3 to TRBJ1-1, with TRBD1 matching 11 bases. Trimming took 5 bases from V and 3 from J; bases not matched to a gene: 5. The CDR3 has 15 residues. Germline V gene sequence: CDR1 SGHNT, CDR2 YENEEA. The CDR3 protein is CASSPRTGGYTEAFF. In DNA form, the CDR3 reads TGTGCCAGCAGCCCGCGGACAGGGGGCTACACTGAAGCTTTCTTT.

V gene TRBV5-8 combines with J gene TRBJ1-1; 12 bases align to TRBD1. CDR1 is SGHTS and CDR2 is YDEGEE in the germline V gene. With 4 bases clipped from V and 5 bases from J, the junction kept 6 bases outside the gene matches. The CDR3 spans 15 residues. The CDR3 nucleotides are TGTGCCAGCAGCCTGGGACAGGGGGCGCTTACTGAAGCTTTCTTT. This translates into CASSLGQGALTEAFF.